These 25 T cell receptor beta chains originate from one sample sequenced in a study of monozygotic twins with inflammatory bowel disease. For each CDR3 protein, TCRdb gives one entry from its re-call of the 5' RACE reads, without DNA. The sample table includes some 400,000 distinct CDR3 sequences. The source material was blood. The origin of the receptors is a human donor with ulcerative colitis or Crohn's disease, or a healthy co-twin of an affected twin (not recorded which).

This chain links TRBV4-1 with TRBJ2-7. The CDR3 runs 13 residues. Germline CDR1 and CDR2: MGHRA and YSYEKL. The CDR3 loop is CASSQGLSYEQYF.

The V call is TRBV29-1, the J call TRBJ2-2; TCRdb's D gene call, TRBD1, goes unchecked for lack of DNA. The CDR3 spans 13 residues. CDR1 and CDR2 (germline): SQVTM, ANQGSEA. This chain's CDR3 is CGTGTVNTGELFF.

The chain uses TRBV7-9 and TRBJ1-5; TCRdb gives TRBD1 as the D gene, but with no DNA this cannot be confirmed. Looked up from germline, CDR1 is SEHNR and CDR2 is FQNEAQ (reference sequence). This CDR3 has 13 amino acids. CDR3 sequence: CASSFGSAQPQHF.

The chain carries TRBV28 and TRBJ1-2. Looked up from germline, CDR1 is MDHEN and CDR2 is SYDVKM. This CDR3 comprises 12 residues. This CDR3 is CASSFNSYGYTF.

The chain employs TRBV14 and TRBJ2-2. Germline loops: CDR1 SGHDN, CDR2 FVKESK. CDR3 size: 16 residues. The CDR3: CASSQDYTSYTGELFF. Full variable domain (missing parts from reference TRBV14 and TRBJ2-2): EAGVTQFPSHSVIEKGQTVTLRCDPISGHDNLYWYRRVMGKEIKFLLHFVKESKQDESGMPNNRFLAERTGGTYSTLKVQPAELEDSGVYFCASSQDYTSYTGELFFGEGSRLTVL.

V gene TRBV5-1 combines with J gene TRBJ1-1. There are 16 residues in the CDR3. Germline V gene lookup returns CDR1 SGHRS and CDR2 YFSETQ. CDR3 loop: CASSFGLYTMNTEAFF.

The V and J genes are TRBV6-1 and TRBJ2-5. The CDR3 is made up of 14 amino acids. The germline V gene has CDR1 MNHNS and CDR2 SASEGT. CDR3 protein: CASSEDHSQETQYF.

CDR3 sequence: CASSAFSQGSDTQYF. The J gene is TRBJ2-3, the V gene TRBV7-9; there is no DNA to check the TCRdb D call of TRBD1. The CDR3 has 15 amino acids. From germline, CDR1 is SEHNR and CDR2 FQNEAQ (reference sequence).

The chain employs TRBV20-1 and TRBJ2-4; TCRdb's assignment of TRBD2 cannot be checked, as there is no DNA. Germline values: CDR1 DFQATT, CDR2 SNEGSKA (reference sequence). The CDR3 has 16 residues. The CDR3 reads CSARDFSGPGGNIQYF.

This sequence joins TRBV7-8 and TRBJ2-7; TCRdb picks TRBD1, but there is no DNA to check that call. Germline CDR1 and CDR2: SGHVS and FQNEAQ. The CDR3 totals 14 residues. CDR3: CASSSRGADYEQYF.

The V call is TRBV6-2 or TRBV6-3, the J call TRBJ1-5; the D call of TRBD1 rests on TCRdb alone, since no DNA is present to check it. Germline values: CDR1 MNHEY, CDR2 SVGEGT. The CDR3 has 13 residues. This chain's CDR3 is CASSPTGVRPQHF.

CDR3 in amino acids: CASRQGLVTGELFF. The chain links TRBV5-1 to TRBJ2-2; as DNA is missing, the TRBD1 call by TCRdb cannot be tested. Per the germline V gene, CDR1 is SGHRS and CDR2 is YFSETQ. The CDR3 runs to 14 residues.

J is TRBJ2-7 and V is TRBV5-1; TCRdb's D call of TRBD1 is untestable without DNA. Germline lookup yields CDR1 SGHRS and CDR2 YFSETQ. The CDR3 is 15 amino acids. The CDR3 sequence: CASSLEGQAGYEQNF.

This chain joins TRBV18 and TRBJ1-1. CDR3 length equals 15 residues. CDR1 is KGHSH, CDR2 LQKENI, per germline. CDR3 sequence reads: CASSPSAVMNTEAFF.

The chain is built from TRBV7-9 and TRBJ2-7; TCRdb's D gene call, TRBD1, goes unchecked for lack of DNA. The CDR3 extends over 14 amino acids. Germline values: CDR1 SEHNR, CDR2 FQNEAQ (reference sequence). Here the CDR3 reads CASNLGQGVDEQYF. Full variable domain (remainder filled in from reference TRBV7-9 and TRBJ2-7): DTGVSQNPRHKITKRGQNVTFRCDPISEHNRLYWYRQTLGQGPEFLTYFQNEAQLEKSRLLSDRFSAERPKGSFSTLEIQRTEQGDSAMYLCASNLGQGVDEQYFGPGTRLTVT.

V is TRBV7-2 and J is TRBJ2-7. The V gene's germline CDR1 is SGHTA and CDR2 FQGNSA. This CDR3 is 14 amino acids long. The CDR3 sequence is CASSPSRLSYEQYF.

CDR3 loop: CASSLARGRGETQYF. The rearrangement links TRBV12-3 or TRBV12-4 to TRBJ2-5; lacking DNA, the TRBD1 call made by TCRdb goes unchecked. The CDR3 covers 15 residues.

The V and J genes are TRBV20-1 and TRBJ2-1; the D gene TCRdb calls, TRBD1, cannot be checked with no DNA. Germline CDR1 reads DFQATT; CDR2 reads SNEGSKA (reference sequence). There are 15 residues in the CDR3. This CDR3 reads CSARPTGLVSNEQFF.

The chain is built from TRBV15 and TRBJ2-5; the D gene TCRdb calls, TRBD2, cannot be checked with no DNA. CDR3 length: 17 amino acids. CDR1 and CDR2 (germline): LNHNV, YYDKDF (reference sequence). This CDR3 is CATSPTGIAGGKETQYF.

This rearrangement joins TRBV20-1 to TRBJ2-1; absent DNA, TCRdb's TRBD2 call cannot be checked. The CDR3 extends over 14 amino acids. From germline, CDR1 is DFQATT and CDR2 SNEGSKA (reference sequence). CDR3 sequence reads: CSAGGGFSYNEQFF.

The chain links TRBV9 to TRBJ2-5. Germline V lookup: CDR1 SGDLS, CDR2 YYNGEE. The CDR3 length is 13 residues. CDR3 residues: CASSDGVGETQYF.

This CDR3 reads CASSQRDLTYEQYF. The V gene is TRBV7-8, the J gene TRBJ2-7; lacking DNA, the TRBD1 call made by TCRdb goes unchecked. Germline V lookup: CDR1 SGHVS, CDR2 FQNEAQ. The CDR3 length is 14 residues.

The chain combines TRBV7-3 with TRBJ2-2; TCRdb's assignment of TRBD1 cannot be checked, as there is no DNA. The CDR3 length is 15 residues. The germline V gene has CDR1 SGHTA and CDR2 FQGTGA. CDR3 amino acids: CASSSGTGVTGELFF.

The CDR3 sequence: CASSSMEGTEAFF. The chain couples TRBV7-3 to TRBJ1-1. CDR1 is SGHTA, CDR2 FQGTGA, per germline. This CDR3 has 13 amino acids.

V is TRBV7-2 and J is TRBJ2-2; TCRdb outputs TRBD1, but without DNA this stays unchecked. The CDR3 length is 14 residues. Germline CDR1 and CDR2: SGHTA and FQGNSA. The CDR3 sequence: CIGGGAPNTGELFF.